This T cell receptor (beta chain) derives from a study of cytotoxic CD8 clonotypes in ibrutinib-treated CLL. Overall study results and limits: Clonality rose at ibrutinib response, held steady in sustained remission, and fell toward baseline at progression.

V gave up 7 bases and J gave up 3 bases; unmatched junction bases: 10. The V gene's germline CDR1 is SGHRS and CDR2 YFSETQ. This CDR3 has 14 amino acids. A remark on this clone: Its cognate antigen is unknown.

Profiled with immunoSEQ multiplex PCR; TCRdb holds only in-frame clones, not every one. The sample holds about 200,000 clones, around 75% seen once. The starting material was PBMCs, obtained after 12 months of ibrutinib treatment. The origin of this receptor is a human donor with chronic lymphocytic leukemia. This chain links TRBV5-1 with TRBJ2-7, with TRBD1 identical over 7 bases. This CDR3 is CASGSTGFDYEQYF. DNA for the CDR3: TGCGCCAGCGGATCGACAGGGTTTGACTACGAGCAGTACTTC.